Presented here are 6 T cell receptor beta chains from one specimen sequenced in a study of blood T cell repertoires in COVID-19. Data came from immunoSEQ multiplex PCR; TCRdb stores just in-frame clones and leaves some out. The data hold hundreds of thousands of clones, with about 85% observed a single time. Sequences were obtained from peripheral blood. These TCRs come from a woman aged 18-35 years with acute or convalescent COVID-19.

The chain is built from TRBV15 and TRBJ2-7; D remains ambiguous. Deletions cut 1 base from V and 3 bases from J, with 10 bases between. This CDR3 region has 14 residues. CDR1 LNHNV and CDR2 YYDKDF come from the germline V gene (reference sequence). The CDR3 DNA reads as TGTGCCACCAGCAGAGCCAGCGTCGGCTACGAGCAGTACTTC. Protein: CATSRASVGYEQYF.

V is TRBV28 and J is TRBJ2-4, with 7 bases fitting TRBD1. Germline CDR1 is MDHEN and CDR2 is SYDVKM. This CDR3 is 14 amino acids long. The junction had 5 bases not matched to a gene; V was cut back by 4 bases and J by 5 bases. The CDR3 DNA follows: TGTGCCAGCAGTTACGGACAGGCCGAAAACATTCAGTACTTC. Residues: CASSYGQAENIQYF.

This clone showed up just a few times. This CDR3 reads CASSQESLAGDFGREQFF. Written as DNA, the CDR3 is TGTGCCAGCAGCCAAGAGTCCCTAGCGGGAGATTTTGGACGTGAGCAGTTCTTC. The rearrangement uses TRBV4-2 and TRBJ2-1, with 10 bases fitting TRBD2. The CDR3 spans 18 residues. V lost 0 bases to trimming and J lost 9 bases; unmatched junction nucleotides: 14. Looked up from germline, CDR1 is LGHNA and CDR2 is YNFKEQ.

This clone was recorded once. V and J are TRBV6-6 and TRBJ2-3; D may be TRBD1 (6 bases). This CDR3 spans 14 amino acids. With 4 bases removed from V and 2 bases from J, the gap between germline ends came to 10 bases. The germline V gene has CDR1 MNHNY and CDR2 SVGAGI (reference sequence). The CDR3 region has the DNA TGTGCCAGCAGTTTGGGGGCTATCACAGATACGCAGTATTTT. This gives the protein CASSLGAITDTQYF.

The chain's CDR3 is CASSPGGGQDEQFF. The CDR3 bases are TGTGCCAGCAGCCCCGGGGGGGGCCAGGATGAGCAGTTCTTC. This sequence joins TRBV7-3 and TRBJ2-1, with 8 bases aligning to TRBD2. This CDR3 comprises 14 residues. V was pared by 5 bases and J by 8 bases, with 8 bases of the junction left unmatched. The V gene's germline CDR1 is SGHTA and CDR2 FQGTGA.

The gene calls are TRBV18 and TRBJ1-1; tentatively, D is TRBD1 (5 bases). This CDR3 is built from 17 residues. Trimming took off 4 bases at V and 0 bases at J, with 18 bases between the two ends. Germline V CDR1 and CDR2: KGHSH, LQKENI. The chain's CDR3 is CASSRRAQGTMNTEAFF. Written as DNA, the CDR3 is TGTGCCAGCTCACGTCGGGCGCAGGGTACCATGAACACTGAAGCTTTCTTT.